The clone carrying this T cell receptor (beta chain) was counted many times. Its antigen is currently unknown. Amplification targeted the TCR beta CDR3 regions, with RNA transcripts as the source material. Second-round multiplex PCR came after a first-round RT-PCR that employed HTBI primers. TCRdb redid the calling of the multiplex PCR reads with MiXCR, one entry per CDR3 protein. The table includes 300,000 to 450,000 distinct CDR3 sequences, 15% to 20% detected once. This sample is part of a study of Graves' ophthalmopathy and Graves' hyperthyroidism. Findings and caveats of the study: Most thyroid clonotypes expanded beyond 0.001 frequency were also found in blood. Progression of ophthalmopathy was predicted by the model with less than 71% sensitivity and just under 75% specificity.

Absence of ophthalmopathy within 18 months of follow-up defined stable hyperthyroidism. Input material: peripheral blood. The clonotype was recovered from an adult woman with stable Graves' hyperthyroidism.

CDR3 residues: CASSLSGGRHQPQHF. DNA for the CDR3: TGTGCCAGCAGTTTATCTGGTGGAAGGCATCAGCCCCAGCATTTT. The chain has TRBV27 and TRBJ1-5; no reliable D call. The V end lost 0 bases, the J end lost 5 bases, and 11 bases lay between the germline ends. CDR3 size: 15 residues. The germline CDR1 and CDR2 sequences are MNHEY and SMNVEV (reference sequence).